The following is a T cell receptor (beta chain) sequence with its context. What it binds is unknown. These data originate in a study of shared clonotypes between healthy human individuals. In replicate PCRs of sorted subsets, roughly 200 ng DNA, about 30,000 T cell genomes, was used. Sequencing used immunoSEQ multiplex PCR; TCRdb keeps in-frame clones, though not all of them. The table records 600,000 to 750,000 clones, less than 80% of them present only once. Regarding the study as a whole: Investigators expected sequencing depth to affect clonotype sharing among donors.

The CDR3 consists of 13 residues. Germline CDR1 and CDR2: GTSNPN and SVGIG (reference sequence). This clonotype originated in a young woman in good health. Sequenced sample: memory CD4+ T cells sorted from blood. The subset denotes: CD45RA-negative fraction. J is TRBJ2-5 and V is TRBV30, with 7 nucleotides matching TRBD1. The J call may be mistaken, given a closer DNA end match to TRBJ2-7. CDR3 in DNA: TGTGCCTGGAGTGTAGACAGGGCCTACGAGCAGTACTTC. This encodes CAWSVDRAYEQYF.